Shown below are 27 T cell receptor beta chains from a single sample sequenced in a study of PD-1 blockade in classical Hodgkin lymphoma. Using immunoSEQ multiplex PCR, the repertoire was profiled, and TCRdb retains in-frame clones only, with some absent. Here the sample spans about 20,000 clones, 88% being singletons. Time point noted: cycle 4 day 1 (C4D1), after five to seven weeks of nivolumab. Every one of the patients relapsed after autologous stem cell transplantation (brentuximab vedotin exposure was variable). From thawed PBMCs, CD8+ T cells were isolated by magnetic negative selection. The source was CD8+ T cells from blood, collected before the fourth cycle of nivolumab. These TCRs come from a human donor with classical Hodgkin lymphoma.

V is TRBV27 and J is TRBJ2-7; 8 nucleotides match TRBD1. In germline, CDR1 is MNHEY, CDR2 SMNVEV (reference sequence). CDR3 size: 20 residues. The ends lost 3 bases at V and 0 bases at J; junction bases unmatched: 19. CDR3 sequence (DNA): TGTGCCAGCAGTTTTTTCAGCCCAACGCAGGGGGCCCCCAGCTCCTACGAGCAGTACTTC. Translation: CASSFFSPTQGAPSSYEQYF.

V and J are TRBV11-2 and TRBJ2-5, with 9 positions matching TRBD1. Germline V gives CDR1 SGHAT, CDR2 FQNNGV. After removal of 5 bases from V and 5 bases from J, the junction contained 9 bases not matched to a gene. The CDR3 extends over 15 amino acids. The CDR3 DNA follows: TGTGCCAGCAGCCCTCCGGGACAGGGATGGGAGACCCAGTACTTC. Translation gives CASSPPGQGWETQYF.

CDR3 coding DNA: TGTGCCAGCAGTTCAAATTCACCCCTCCACTTT. It codes for CASSSNSPLHF. The chain employs TRBV27 and TRBJ1-6; D is undetermined. CDR3 length: 11 residues. In germline, CDR1 is MNHEY, CDR2 SMNVEV (reference sequence). Trimming left V 4 bases short and J 7 bases short, with 2 bases between.

This chain connects TRBV6-6 to TRBJ1-1, with 8 bases aligning to TRBD1. The CDR3 consists of 15 residues. V shed 7 bases and J 4 bases; nucleotides not matched to a gene: 11. Germline loops: CDR1 MNHNY, CDR2 SVGAGI (reference sequence). The CDR3 sequence: CASKQHRGSRTEAFF. CDR3 DNA sequence: TGTGCCAGCAAACAACACAGGGGGTCTCGCACTGAAGCTTTCTTT.

The rearrangement uses TRBV6-6 and TRBJ1-1; D unresolved. The ends were cut back, 4 bases at V and 5 bases at J, with 14 bases in the middle. Germline CDR1 MNHNY, CDR2 SVGAGI (reference sequence). This CDR3 has 14 amino acids. In DNA, the CDR3 is TGTGCCAGCAGTTCCTCCGAAGTATGGACTGAAGCTTTCTTT. This gives the protein CASSSSEVWTEAFF.

The chain recombines TRBV4-1 with TRBJ2-5; D might be TRBD2 (6 bases). CDR1 is MGHRA, CDR2 YSYEKL, per germline. This CDR3 contains 12 residues. Trimming shortened V by 6 bases and J by 1 base, and 6 bases separated the two germline ends. This CDR3 is CASRGGQETQYF. CDR3 DNA sequence: TGCGCCAGCAGGGGGGGCCAAGAGACCCAGTACTTC.

V and J are TRBV4-1 and TRBJ2-7; D is unresolved. Trimming took off 0 bases at V and 2 bases at J, with 11 bases between the two ends. The CDR3 consists of 15 residues. Looked up from germline, CDR1 is MGHRA and CDR2 is YSYEKL. The chain's CDR3 is CASSQEWVTPYEQYF. The CDR3 DNA is TGCGCCAGCAGCCAAGAATGGGTAACCCCCTACGAGCAGTACTTC.

The V call is TRBV7-9, the J call TRBJ2-7; D remains ambiguous. Germline V CDR1 and CDR2: SEHNR, FQNEAQ (reference sequence). The V end was cut by 6 bases, the J end by 4 bases, with 13 bases between. The CDR3 consists of 13 residues. The CDR3 protein is CASSGTVSYEQYF. The CDR3 nucleotides are TGTGCCAGCAGTGGTACAGTCTCGTACGAGCAGTACTTC.

The J gene is TRBJ2-7, the V gene TRBV9; 11 bases agree with TRBD2. The CDR3 is 15 residues long. CDR1 SGDLS and CDR2 YYNGEE come from the germline V gene. Trimming removed 4 bases from V and 7 bases from J; junction bases left unmatched: 10. The CDR3 loop reads CASSKGLAVLDEQYF. In DNA form, the CDR3 reads TGTGCCAGCAGCAAGGGACTAGCGGTCCTAGATGAGCAGTACTTC.

This clone was detected only once. The chain couples TRBV6-6 to TRBJ2-2, with D uncertain. V shed 3 bases and J shed 6 bases, with 5 bases lying between them. In germline, CDR1 is MNHNY, CDR2 SVGAGI (reference sequence). The CDR3 is made up of 12 amino acids. CDR3 DNA: TGTGCCAGCAGTTATCGGGCCGGGGAGCTGTTTTTT. Translation gives CASSYRAGELFF.

In its sample, this clone is large. The chain uses TRBV9 and TRBJ1-5; D might be TRBD1 (5 bases). Germline loops: CDR1 SGDLS, CDR2 YYNGEE. The CDR3 runs to 13 residues. Trimming removed 0 bases at V and 4 bases at J, with 5 bases between. The CDR3 sequence: CASSVGTNQPQHF. CDR3 sequence (DNA): TGTGCCAGCAGCGTAGGGACAAATCAGCCCCAGCATTTT.

V is TRBV7-6 and J is TRBJ2-7; D is possibly TRBD1 or TRBD2 (5 bases each). The CDR3 totals 17 residues. Per the germline V gene, CDR1 is SGHVS and CDR2 is FNYEAQ. Trimming shortened V by 1 base and J by 0 bases, and 16 bases separated the two germline ends. CDR3 region: CASSLENRTLSSYEQYF. The CDR3 nucleotides read TGTGCCAGCAGCTTAGAAAACAGGACTCTCAGCTCCTACGAGCAGTACTTC. The complete variable domain, with remaining parts taken from reference TRBV7-6 and TRBJ2-7, reads GAGVSQSPRYKVTKRGQDVALRCDPISGHVSLYWYRQALGQGPEFLTYFNYEAQQDKSGLPNDRFSAERPEGSISTLTIQRTEQRDSAMYRCASSLENRTLSSYEQYFGPGTRLTVT.

V gene TRBV7-8 combines with J gene TRBJ2-5; TRBD2 matches at 8 bases. With the DNA end fitting TRBJ2-7 better, the J assignment may be wrong. Germline-derived CDR1 and CDR2 are SGHVS and FQNEAQ. CDR3 length equals 17 residues. CDR3 in DNA: TGTGCCAGCAGCCTTGGGGTAGCGGGGACCCTTTCCTACGAGCAGTACTTC. This sequence encodes CASSLGVAGTLSYEQYF.

The chain combines TRBV9 with TRBJ2-3; 8 bases are a match to TRBD2. The CDR3 covers 15 residues. Germline values: CDR1 SGDLS, CDR2 YYNGEE. V was pared by 4 bases and J by 3 bases, with 7 bases of the junction left unmatched. CDR3 amino acids: CASSPEGGRTDTQYF. CDR3 DNA: TGTGCCAGCAGCCCCGAGGGCGGGAGGACAGATACGCAGTATTTT.

This clone showed up just a few times. The chain links TRBV10-3 to TRBJ1-1, with unresolved D. Trimming shortened V by 1 base and J by 7 bases, and 10 bases separated the two germline ends. Germline V gene sequence: CDR1 ENHRY, CDR2 SYGVKD. The CDR3 runs 13 residues. Written as DNA, the CDR3 is TGTGCCATCAGTGAGTGGGCCAGCAGTGAAGCTTTCTTT. Protein: CAISEWASSEAFF.

This chain uses TRBV6-5 with TRBJ1-1; no reliable D call. Trimming stripped 5 bases from V and 1 base from J, with 8 bases between. This CDR3 has 13 residues. Germline V CDR1 and CDR2: MNHEY, SVGAGI. For the CDR3, the DNA is TGTGCCAGCAGTGGCCCCGGGAACACTGAAGCTTTCTTT. Its protein product is CASSGPGNTEAFF.

The chain is built from TRBV4-2 and TRBJ2-1; no definite D call. Germline V CDR1 and CDR2: LGHNA, YNFKEQ. Deletions cut 0 bases from V and 7 bases from J, with 4 bases between. The CDR3 spans 12 residues. The CDR3 DNA reads TGTGCCAGCAGCCAAGATTGGAATGAGCAGTTCTTC. It translates to CASSQDWNEQFF.

This sequence joins TRBV4-2 and TRBJ2-1; the D is unclear. Germline values: CDR1 LGHNA, CDR2 YNFKEQ. V was trimmed by 2 bases and J by 0 bases, leaving 8 bases between them. The CDR3 has 15 amino acids. DNA for the CDR3: TGTGCCAGCAGCCAAACCCAAAGCTCCTACAATGAGCAGTTCTTC. Translated, it gives CASSQTQSSYNEQFF.

V usage is TRBV30 and J usage is TRBJ2-1; 14 bases fit TRBD2. CDR1 GTSNPN and CDR2 SVGIG come from the germline V gene (reference sequence). After removal of 5 bases from V and 4 bases from J, the junction contained 4 bases not matched to a gene. The CDR3 contains 15 residues. The CDR3 sequence is CAWAGLAGGYNEQFF. Here the CDR3 DNA reads TGTGCCTGGGCCGGACTAGCGGGAGGATACAATGAGCAGTTCTTC.

The chain carries TRBV25-1 and TRBJ1-1; no definite D call. The germline V gene encodes CDR1 MGHDK and CDR2 SYGVNS. CDR3 size: 13 residues. Trimming stripped 3 bases from V and 8 bases from J, with 13 bases between. Here the CDR3 DNA reads TGTGCCAGCAGTGATCCCGGACGGAGGGAAGCTTTCTTT. It translates to CASSDPGRREAFF.

This sequence joins TRBV28 and TRBJ2-5; D gene ambiguous. Germline CDR1 is MDHEN and CDR2 is SYDVKM. There are 13 residues in the CDR3. V lost 8 bases to trimming and J lost 5 bases, with 15 bases between them. The CDR3 DNA follows: TGTGCCAGCCGCGGACCAGGCCAGGAGACCCAGTACTTC. This sequence encodes CASRGPGQETQYF.

This clone turned up a few times. The chain recombines TRBV5-1 with TRBJ1-5, with D perhaps matching TRBD1 (6 bases). The germline gives CDR1 SGHRS, CDR2 YFSETQ. V was trimmed by 0 bases and J by 0 bases, leaving 7 bases between them. The CDR3 sequence is 15 residues long. CDR3 sequence reads: CASSLDRDSNQPQHF. In DNA, the CDR3 is TGCGCCAGCAGCTTGGACAGGGATAGCAATCAGCCCCAGCATTTT.

V usage is TRBV25-1 and J usage is TRBJ1-1; D remains unclear. This CDR3 has 14 residues. CDR1 is MGHDK, CDR2 SYGVNS, per germline. Deletions cut 1 base from V and 4 bases from J, with 10 bases between. CDR3 nucleotide sequence: TGTGCCAGCAGTGAATCGTCCCGGAGCACTGAAGCTTTCTTT. The encoded protein is CASSESSRSTEAFF.

The chain links TRBV9 to TRBJ1-1, with D possibly being TRBD1 (5 bases). The germline CDR1 and CDR2 sequences are SGDLS and YYNGEE. V shed 0 bases and J shed 4 bases, with 13 bases lying between them. The CDR3 contains 15 residues. The CDR3 here is CASSVEVGVGTEAFF. The DNA of the CDR3 is TGTGCCAGCAGCGTAGAGGTAGGGGTGGGCACTGAAGCTTTCTTT.

The gene calls are TRBV6-5 and TRBJ2-3; no clear D gene. CDR3 length: 14 amino acids. With 0 bases removed from V and 0 bases from J, the gap between germline ends came to 4 bases. The germline gives CDR1 MNHEY, CDR2 SVGAGI. This CDR3 reads CASSYSGSTDTQYF. DNA of the CDR3: TGTGCCAGCAGTTACTCAGGCAGCACAGATACGCAGTATTTT.

The chain carries TRBV30 and TRBJ2-3; tentative D call: TRBD2 (5 bases). Trimming shortened V by 0 bases and J by 3 bases, and 22 bases separated the two germline ends. Germline CDR1 is GTSNPN and CDR2 is SVGIG (reference sequence). This CDR3 contains 18 residues. The CDR3 DNA sequence: TGTGCCTGGAGTGTACACGTCGGACTCCGGTCGGGGACAGATACGCAGTATTTT. Translation: CAWSVHVGLRSGTDTQYF.

This clone was seen only once. The gene calls are TRBV10-2 and TRBJ1-5; TRBD1 agrees at 8 bases. Per germline, CDR1 WSHSY and CDR2 SAAADI. The CDR3 spans 14 residues. The V segment lost 3 bases and the J segment 5 bases; nucleotides outside the gene matches: 3. The CDR3 protein is CASSDLDRDQPQHF. CDR3 DNA sequence: TGCGCCAGCAGTGATTTGGACAGGGATCAGCCCCAGCATTTT.